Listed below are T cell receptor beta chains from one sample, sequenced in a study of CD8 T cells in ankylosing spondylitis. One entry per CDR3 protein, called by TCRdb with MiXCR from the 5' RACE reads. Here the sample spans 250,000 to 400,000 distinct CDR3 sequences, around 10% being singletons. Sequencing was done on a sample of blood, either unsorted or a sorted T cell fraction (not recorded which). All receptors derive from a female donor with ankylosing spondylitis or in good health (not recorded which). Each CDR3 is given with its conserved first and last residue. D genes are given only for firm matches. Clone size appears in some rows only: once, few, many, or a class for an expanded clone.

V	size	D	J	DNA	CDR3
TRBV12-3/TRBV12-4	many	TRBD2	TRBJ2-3	TGTGCCAGCAGTCCTTTTAGCGGGGGGGTGCATGCAGATACGCAGTATTTT	CASSPFSGGVHADTQYF
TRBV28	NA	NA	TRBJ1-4	TGTGCCAGCAGGCCCCCCGGCGAGGCTTTTAATGAAAAACTGTTTTTT	CASRPPGEAFNEKLFF
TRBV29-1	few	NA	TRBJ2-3	TGCAGCGGGGGTCTCGGGACGAGCACAGATACGCAGTATTTT	CSGGLGTSTDTQYF
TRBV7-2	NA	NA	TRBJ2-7	TGTGCCAGCAGTCTCTACGAGCAGTACTTC	CASSLYEQYF
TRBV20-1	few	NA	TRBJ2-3	TGCAGTGCTAAGGGGATCCTAACAGGGCACACAGATACGCAGTATTTT	CSAKGILTGHTDTQYF
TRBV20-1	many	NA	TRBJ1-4	TGCAGTGCCCACGGTGCAACTAATGAAAAACTGTTTTTT	CSAHGATNEKLFF
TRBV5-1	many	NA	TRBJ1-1	TGCGCCAGCAGCTTGGAAAGGGCGAGGACTGAAGCTTTCTTT	CASSLERARTEAFF
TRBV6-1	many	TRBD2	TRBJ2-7	TGTGCCAGCAGTAAGACTAGCGGGGGCTCCTACGAGCAGTACTTC	CASSKTSGGSYEQYF
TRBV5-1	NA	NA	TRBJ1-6	TGCGCCAGCAGCTCGTACAGGGCAGGGGAGGAATACTCACCCCTCCACTTT	CASSSYRAGEEYSPLHF
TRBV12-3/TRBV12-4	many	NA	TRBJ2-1	TGTGCCAGCAGTTTCAGGGGCAGCCGAGACAATGAGCAGTTCTTC	CASSFRGSRDNEQFF
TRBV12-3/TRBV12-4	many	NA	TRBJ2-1	TGTGCCAGCAGTTCCCTACCAACCAATGAGCAGTTCTTC	CASSSLPTNEQFF
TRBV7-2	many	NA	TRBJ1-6	TGTGCCAGCAGCCAGACAGCCCATAATTCACCCCTCCACTTT	CASSQTAHNSPLHF
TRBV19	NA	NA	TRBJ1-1	TGTGCCAGTAGTCCTACGAGAACTGAAGCTTTCTTT	CASSPTRTEAFF
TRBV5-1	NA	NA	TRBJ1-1	TGCGCCAGCAGCGGGGGCGTCTCCACTGAAGCTTTCTTT	CASSGGVSTEAFF
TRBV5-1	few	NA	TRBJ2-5	TGCGCCAGCAGCTTGGGGGCAGGCGTGGAGACCCAGTACTTC	CASSLGAGVETQYF
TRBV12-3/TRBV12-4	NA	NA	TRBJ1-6	TGTGCCAGCAGGATCAACCGGGACTCAATATCCTATAATTCACCCCTCCACTTT	CASRINRDSISYNSPLHF
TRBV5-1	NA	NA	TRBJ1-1	TGCGCCAGCAGCTTGGCCGAATCCAGGTCAGGGAACACTGAAGCTTTCTTT	CASSLAESRSGNTEAFF
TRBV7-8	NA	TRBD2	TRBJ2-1	TGTGCCAGCAGCTCGCGGGGGGAACCCTACATTGAGCAGTTCTTC	CASSSRGEPYIEQFF
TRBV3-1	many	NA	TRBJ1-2	TGTGCCAGCACCCGGGGGGCTAACTATGGCTACACCTTC	CASTRGANYGYTF
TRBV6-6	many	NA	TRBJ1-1	TGTGCCACCCTGACCCGGGCCACTGAAGCTTTCTTT	CATLTRATEAFF
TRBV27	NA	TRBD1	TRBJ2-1	TGTGCCAGCAGCCTCGACCGACAGGGTAGCTCCTACAATGAGCAGTTCTTC	CASSLDRQGSSYNEQFF
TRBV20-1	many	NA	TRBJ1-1	TGCAGTGCTAGGATGGGAGGGACTGAAGCTTTCTTT	CSARMGGTEAFF
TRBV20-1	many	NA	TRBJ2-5	TGCAGTGCCGACGACAGGATCCAAGAGACCCAGTACTTC	CSADDRIQETQYF
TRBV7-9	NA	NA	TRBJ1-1	TGTGCCAGCAGCTCCCCCAACGGGAGGAGGGCTTTCTTT	CASSSPNGRRAFF
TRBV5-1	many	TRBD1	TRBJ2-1	TGCGCCAGCAGCTTGGGACAGGGTTTGGATGAGCAGTTCTTC	CASSLGQGLDEQFF
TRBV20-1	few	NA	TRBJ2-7	TGCAGTGCTAGATGGGACTTCGCCTACGAGCAGTACTTC	CSARWDFAYEQYF
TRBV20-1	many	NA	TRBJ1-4	TGCAGTGCTAGAGATTTGGGGCAGAGCGATGAAAAACTGTTTTTT	CSARDLGQSDEKLFF
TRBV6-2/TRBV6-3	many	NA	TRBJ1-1	TGTGCCAGCAGTTCCCTAGGTGTTAGAAAGGGCTTGAACACTGAAGCTTTCTTT	CASSSLGVRKGLNTEAFF
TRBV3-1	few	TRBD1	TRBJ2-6	TGTGCCAGCAGCCCCGCTGGGGGACAGATCTCTGGGGCCAACGTCCTGACTTTC	CASSPAGGQISGANVLTF
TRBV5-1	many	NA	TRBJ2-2	TGCGCCAGCAGCTTCGGGGGATTCAACACCGGGGAGCTGTTTTTT	CASSFGGFNTGELFF
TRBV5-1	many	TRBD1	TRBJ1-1	TGCGCCAGCAGCTTGGCAAGGGGGCGGGACACTGAAGCTTTCTTT	CASSLARGRDTEAFF
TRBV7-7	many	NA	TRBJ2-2	TGTGCTAGCAGCTTAGAAGAAAACACCGGGGAGCTGTTTTTT	CASSLEENTGELFF
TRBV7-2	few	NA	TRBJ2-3	TGTGCCAGCAGGGAGGGGGGGACCACAGATACGCAGTATTTT	CASREGGTTDTQYF
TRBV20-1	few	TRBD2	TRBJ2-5	TGCAGTGCAATACCCGGGACTAGCTCTCAAGAGACCCAGTACTTC	CSAIPGTSSQETQYF
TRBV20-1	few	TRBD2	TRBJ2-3	TGCAGTGCCCCAGCGGGACCAGCCACAGATACGCAGTATTTT	CSAPAGPATDTQYF
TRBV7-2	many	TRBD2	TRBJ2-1	TGTGCCAGCAGCTTAGGCGGGGGGGCGAAGGAGCAGTTCTTC	CASSLGGGAKEQFF
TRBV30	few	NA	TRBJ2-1	TGTGCCTGGAGTCATACCTACAATGAGCAGTTCTTC	CAWSHTYNEQFF
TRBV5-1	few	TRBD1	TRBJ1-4	TGCGCCAGCAGCCGGGGGGACAGGTGGGCGACTAATGAAAAACTGTTTTTT	CASSRGDRWATNEKLFF
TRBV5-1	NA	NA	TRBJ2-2	TGCGCCAGCAGCTTGGAAGGACATGCGAACACCGGGGAGCTGTTTTTT	CASSLEGHANTGELFF
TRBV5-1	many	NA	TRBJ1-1	TGCGCCAGCAGCTTGTATCCGAACACTGAAGCTTTCTTT	CASSLYPNTEAFF
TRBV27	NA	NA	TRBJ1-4	TGTGCCAGCAGTTTAGGGGGAGCCTTTAATGAAAAACTGTTTTTT	CASSLGGAFNEKLFF